This T cell receptor (beta chain) was retrieved from a study of blood T cell repertoires in COVID-19. Study details: The origin of the acute and convalescent COVID-19 samples was the United States, Italy and Spain. The cDNA or gDNA used as material had been derived from T cells, B-cell-depleted T cells, or PBMCs.

In germline, CDR1 is SEHNR, CDR2 FQNEAQ (reference sequence). The CDR3 is 14 amino acids. Trimming took off 3 bases at V and 5 bases at J, with 13 bases between the two ends. As processed by the authors: Reference gene primer amplification gave estimated nucleated cell counts. The protocol was immunoSEQ multiplex PCR, while the TCRdb copy is restricted to in-frame clones and leaves out a portion. V, J and clone size were drawn from that table, and D and trimming were deduced from the DNA. The table has almost 70,000 clones, around 88% seen once. The V and J genes are TRBV7-9 and TRBJ2-5; TRBD2 might be the D (5 bases). Sequenced input: peripheral blood. This receptor was obtained from a woman in her sixties or seventies with acute or convalescent COVID-19. The CDR3 loop is CASSFGGSGETQYF. CDR3 DNA: TGTGCCAGCAGCTTCGGAGGCTCTGGGGAGACCCAGTACTTC.